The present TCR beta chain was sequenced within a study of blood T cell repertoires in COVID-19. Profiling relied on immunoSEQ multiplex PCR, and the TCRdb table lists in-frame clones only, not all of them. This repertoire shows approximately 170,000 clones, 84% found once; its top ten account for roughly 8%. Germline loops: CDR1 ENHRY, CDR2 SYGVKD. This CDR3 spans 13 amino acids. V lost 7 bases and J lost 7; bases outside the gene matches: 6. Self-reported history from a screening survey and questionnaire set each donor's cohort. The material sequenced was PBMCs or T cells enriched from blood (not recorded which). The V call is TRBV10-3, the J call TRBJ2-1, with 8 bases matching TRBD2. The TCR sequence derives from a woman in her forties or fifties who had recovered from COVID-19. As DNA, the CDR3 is TGTGCCATCACCCCGGGACTAGGTAATGAGCAGTTCTTC. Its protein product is CAITPGLGNEQFF.